This TCR beta chain was captured by sequencing in a study of cytomegalovirus exposure and HLA in healthy donors. With 6 bases clipped from V and 2 bases from J, the junction kept 3 bases outside the gene matches. Germline V gives CDR1 SGHAT, CDR2 FQNNGV. This CDR3 is 13 amino acids long. Assay used: immunoSEQ multiplex PCR; TCRdb lists only in-frame clones, some missing. The data contain roughly 98,000 clones, around 88% of them singletons. This clone came up a few times. The chain has TRBV11-2 and TRBJ1-2; 7 bases line up with TRBD1. The sequence was collected from a woman aged 25 to 45 in good health and CMV-seronegative. The sequencing input was PBMCs. The CDR3, as DNA: TGTGCCAGCAGTAACAGGGGCAACTATGGCTACACCTTC. Translating gives CASSNRGNYGYTF.